A selection of T cell receptor beta chains follows, all from one sample in a study of cytomegalovirus exposure and HLA in healthy donors. Some clones are missing from TCRdb's copy, which holds only in-frame ones; the method was immunoSEQ multiplex PCR. Among over 60,000 clones listed, 60% to 85% were seen once. The sample consisted of PBMCs. These receptors originate from a man between 18 and 35 years old in good health and CMV-seronegative. Both conserved end residues are part of each CDR3. A D gene is named only where the DNA matches it firmly. Clone size, where shown, is once, few, many, or a class for clones that have expanded.

V,size,J,D,DNA,CDR3
TRBV9,NA,TRBJ2-1,TRBD2,TGTGCCAGCAGCGGAGGGGACGGGGGGGGCCCTGGCAATGAGCAGTTCTTC,CASSGGDGGGPGNEQFF
TRBV11-2,few,TRBJ2-5,TRBD2,TGTGCCAGCAGCTGGGGACTAGCGGGGAGAGAGACCCAGTACTTC,CASSWGLAGRETQYF
TRBV29-1,NA,TRBJ2-7,NA,TGCAGCGTTGAAGGGCAGGGCTACGAGCAGTACTTC,CSVEGQGYEQYF
TRBV9,NA,TRBJ1-1,NA,TGTGCCAGCAGCGTCAACAGCAACACTGAAGCTTTCTTT,CASSVNSNTEAFF
TRBV11-2,NA,TRBJ1-5,TRBD1,TGTGCCAGCAGTTCGCAGGGGGTCCCCAATCAGCCCCAGCATTTT,CASSSQGVPNQPQHF
TRBV4-1,NA,TRBJ2-1,TRBD2,TGCGCCAGCAGCCAAGGTCCACTAGCGCCCAGCTCCTACAATGAGCAGTTCTTC,CASSQGPLAPSSYNEQFF
TRBV30,NA,TRBJ2-3,NA,TGTGCCTGGAGCGATATAGGCAGGAGCACAGATACGCAGTATTTT,CAWSDIGRSTDTQYF
TRBV29-1,NA,TRBJ1-6,NA,TGCAGCGTTCAGGACACCTATAATTCACCCCTCCACTTT,CSVQDTYNSPLHF
TRBV11-2,few,TRBJ2-3,TRBD2,TGTGCCAGCAGCTTATTGGGGACTAGCTTCACAGATACGCAGTATTTT,CASSLLGTSFTDTQYF
TRBV5-6,NA,TRBJ1-2,NA,TGTGCCAGCAGCTTGGGGGGGCAGATCAACTATGGCTACACCTTC,CASSLGGQINYGYTF
TRBV19,few,TRBJ2-5,TRBD1,TGTGCCAGTAGTATTGAAGGGGGCCGGATCGAGACCCAGTACTTC,CASSIEGGRIETQYF
TRBV19,NA,TRBJ1-6,NA,TGTGCCAGTAGTACCGCTGGGGGGGCAGGTTCACCCCTCCACTTT,CASSTAGGAGSPLHF
TRBV11-1,few,TRBJ1-1,TRBD1,TGTGCCAGCAGCTACGTAAGACAGGGAGGTTACACTGAAGCTTTCTTT,CASSYVRQGGYTEAFF
TRBV16,once,TRBJ1-5,NA,TGTGCCAGCAGCCAATCTCTGCAGCCCCAGCATTTT,CASSQSLQPQHF
TRBV19,few,TRBJ1-1,NA,TGTGCCAGTAAAAAGGACGGGGGTACCACTGAAGCTTTCTTT,CASKKDGGTTEAFF
TRBV9,NA,TRBJ1-6,NA,TGTGCCAGCAGCGTAGGCAGGGATAGTAATTCACCCCTCCACTTT,CASSVGRDSNSPLHF
TRBV4-2,NA,TRBJ1-3,TRBD1,TGTGCCAGCAGCCATAACAGGGGGTCGGGAAACACCATATATTTT,CASSHNRGSGNTIYF
TRBV6-4,NA,TRBJ2-2,TRBD1,TGTGCCAGCAGTGACGGGACAGCGAACACCGGGGAGCTGTTTTTT,CASSDGTANTGELFF
TRBV19,NA,TRBJ2-7,TRBD1,TGTGCCAGTAGTATAGGTTTCGACAGGGTTAGCTCCTACGAGCAGTACTTC,CASSIGFDRVSSYEQYF
TRBV10-1,NA,TRBJ2-5,NA,TGCGCCAGCAGTGAGGGGGGCCCCCAAGAGACCCAGTACTTC,CASSEGGPQETQYF
TRBV7-8,NA,TRBJ1-6,NA,TGTGCCAGCAGGGGGGAGGGTACTAGCTCCTATAATTCACCCCTCCACTTT,CASRGEGTSSYNSPLHF
TRBV6-5,NA,TRBJ1-2,TRBD1,TGTGCCAGCAGTTACGCCCGAACAGGGGGTGGGTATGGCTACACCTTC,CASSYARTGGGYGYTF
TRBV27,NA,TRBJ1-2,NA,TGTGCCAGCAGTAGGGACATGGAGGATGCCCTTGACTATGGCTACACCTTC,CASSRDMEDALDYGYTF
TRBV29-1,NA,TRBJ1-2,TRBD1,TGCAGCGTTGCCCCGGGACAGGGGTATGGCTACACCTTC,CSVAPGQGYGYTF
TRBV6-1,NA,TRBJ1-1,TRBD1,TGTGCCAGCAGTACACAGGGGAAGTCCACTGAAGCTTTCTTT,CASSTQGKSTEAFF
TRBV5-6,NA,TRBJ1-1,NA,TGTGCCAGCAGCTTGGAGCGGACTGAAGCTTTCTTT,CASSLERTEAFF
TRBV11-2,few,TRBJ2-7,TRBD1,TGTGCCAGCAGCTCCGACAGGGGAGGCTCCTACGAGCAGTACTTC,CASSSDRGGSYEQYF
TRBV6-1,NA,TRBJ1-6,NA,TGTGCCAGCAGTGAAAGAGGGATGGGAAATTCACCCCTCCACTTT,CASSERGMGNSPLHF
TRBV28,NA,TRBJ2-7,TRBD2,TGTGCCAGCAGTTTCGGACTAGCGGGGAACTACGAGCAGTACTTC,CASSFGLAGNYEQYF
TRBV5-1,NA,TRBJ1-2,TRBD1,TGCGCCAGCAGCTTGGTCACAGGGGCCACCTCTAACTATGGCTACACCTTC,CASSLVTGATSNYGYTF
TRBV5-4,NA,TRBJ1-1,NA,TGTGCCAGCAGCTTGGCGGCAGGGGTGAACACTGAAGCTTTCTTT,CASSLAAGVNTEAFF
TRBV5-1,NA,TRBJ2-1,TRBD2,TGCGCCAGCAGCTTGAGCGGGGGGCTAGCGGGGAACAATGAGCAGTTCTTC,CASSLSGGLAGNNEQFF
TRBV28,NA,TRBJ1-5,NA,TGTGCCAGCAGTTCGACAGGATTCAATCAGCCCCAGCATTTT,CASSSTGFNQPQHF
TRBV28,NA,TRBJ2-3,TRBD2,TGTGCCAGCAGTATTAGCGGGGGGGCCCCTAGCACAGATACGCAGTATTTT,CASSISGGAPSTDTQYF
TRBV7-2,NA,TRBJ2-1,NA,TGTGCCAGCAGCTTAGTGGCAGGGGTCTGGTGGGATGAGCAGTTCTTC,CASSLVAGVWWDEQFF
TRBV5-4,NA,TRBJ2-1,TRBD2,TGTGCCAGCAGCAGGGTGGGGCTAGCGGGGGAGAAACTCCACCGGGAGCAGTTCTTC,CASSRVGLAGEKLHREQFF
TRBV5-6,NA,TRBJ2-5,NA,TGTGCCAGCAGCTTTGCGGCGGCAGAGACCCAGTACTTC,CASSFAAAETQYF
TRBV6-5,NA,TRBJ2-7,NA,TGTGCCAGCAAAGATGCGGCACAGGGCGGACACGAGCAGTACTTC,CASKDAAQGGHEQYF
TRBV7-2,NA,TRBJ2-1,NA,TGTGCCAGCAGCCGGACCTCGGGGTATGAGCAGTTCTTC,CASSRTSGYEQFF
TRBV19,few,TRBJ1-1,NA,TGTGCCAGTAGGAGAGACACTCTTATGAACACTGAAGCTTTCTTT,CASRRDTLMNTEAFF
TRBV7-7,NA,TRBJ2-3,TRBD1,TGTGCCAGCACCCCCGGGACAGGTCACACAGATACGCAGTATTTT,CASTPGTGHTDTQYF
TRBV27,NA,TRBJ1-1,NA,TGTGCCAGCAGTCCCCGCCCGGACAGCCGGAGGACTCCGTCAGACACTGAAGCTTTCTTT,CASSPRPDSRRTPSDTEAFF
TRBV19,NA,TRBJ2-2,NA,TGTGCCAGTCAGCCGGGAGCTAACACCGGGGAGCTGTTTTTT,CASQPGANTGELFF
TRBV5-1,NA,TRBJ1-1,TRBD1,TGCGCCAGCAGCCGAACCGGACAGGGGGTGGACACTGAAGCTTTCTTT,CASSRTGQGVDTEAFF
TRBV28,NA,TRBJ2-2,TRBD1,TGTGCCAGCAGTTTTGGACAGGCGGAAACCGGGGAGCTGTTTTTT,CASSFGQAETGELFF
TRBV14,NA,TRBJ2-1,NA,TGTGCCAGCAGCCAAGGGAGCTCCTACAATGAGCAGTTCTTC,CASSQGSSYNEQFF
TRBV28,once,TRBJ1-6,TRBD1,TGTGCCAGCAGTACCTCACAGGGGGCGCCGAGGAATTCACCCCTCCACTTT,CASSTSQGAPRNSPLHF
TRBV9,NA,TRBJ2-5,NA,TGTGCCAGCAGCGGCGGGGCAGTCCAAGAGACCCAGTACTTC,CASSGGAVQETQYF
TRBV15,NA,TRBJ2-3,TRBD2,TGTGCCACCAGCACCGGACTAGCGGGGAGAAGCACAGATACGCAGTATTTT,CATSTGLAGRSTDTQYF
TRBV5-1,NA,TRBJ2-1,NA,TGCGCCAGCAGCTTGTCAGGCCTCAATGAGCAGTTCTTC,CASSLSGLNEQFF
TRBV6-5,NA,TRBJ1-6,NA,TGTGCCAGCAGTTACTCTTCAGGGGATGAGGGTTCACCCCTCCACTTT,CASSYSSGDEGSPLHF